The 5 T cell receptor beta chains presented below share a single source sample, sequenced in a study of T cell responses to AZD1222 COVID-19 vaccine. Sequencing was performed with immunoSEQ multiplex PCR; in TCRdb, only in-frame clones are kept and a portion is missing. The sample consists of some 110,000 clones, approximately 89% of them appearing once. This sample comprised peripheral blood, obtained on day 0 of AZD1222 vaccination. These receptors came from an adult in good health.

The genes are TRBV4-2 and TRBJ2-7, with D tentatively TRBD1 (6 bases). CDR3 length equals 15 residues. V dropped 0 bases and J dropped 2 bases, with 11 bases sitting between them. CDR1 and CDR2 from the germline V gene are LGHNA and YNFKEQ. The CDR3 DNA sequence: TGTGCCAGCAGCCAAGACGGACAGAAAGCCTACGAGCAGTACTTC. This sequence encodes CASSQDGQKAYEQYF.

The table lists this clone with a few counts. The rearrangement joins TRBV19 to TRBJ1-1; no clear D. CDR3 length: 13 residues. Trimming shortened V by 6 bases and J by 0 bases, and 8 bases separated the two germline ends. Germline CDR1 reads LNHDA; CDR2 reads SQIVND (reference sequence). The CDR3 region is CASSPTMNTEAFF. The CDR3 DNA is TGTGCCAGTAGCCCTACAATGAACACTGAAGCTTTCTTT.

J is TRBJ2-5 and V is TRBV10-2; TRBD2 aligns across 7 bases. The ends lost 4 bases at V and 4 bases at J; junction bases unmatched: 3. This CDR3 has 13 amino acids. Germline CDR1 is WSHSY and CDR2 is SAAADI. CDR3 nucleotides: TGCGCCAGCAGTGGACTAGCTCTAGAGACCCAGTACTTC. Translation: CASSGLALETQYF.

The V and J genes are TRBV5-1 and TRBJ2-1; D could derive from TRBD1 or TRBD2 (5 bases each). V shed 5 bases and J shed 8 bases, with 32 bases lying between them. CDR1 and CDR2 from the germline V gene are SGHRS and YFSETQ. The CDR3 is 19 residues long. In DNA form, the CDR3 reads TGCGCCAGCAGTCGGGGCTTTAACTTGAGGGGAACAGGTGAAGATGAGCAGTTCTTC. This encodes CASSRGFNLRGTGEDEQFF.

The rearrangement joins TRBV28 to TRBJ1-3; TRBD1 might be the D (5 bases). Germline values: CDR1 MDHEN, CDR2 SYDVKM. CDR3 size: 15 residues. The germline V and J ends were trimmed by 6 bases and 4 bases, with 16 bases remaining between them. The CDR3 spells CASRTIGGKGNTIYF. CDR3 nucleotides: TGTGCCAGCAGGACCATCGGGGGGAAAGGAAACACCATATATTTT.